This T cell receptor beta chain was profiled in a study of blood T cell repertoires in COVID-19. This clone was found a few times. Germline and junction disagree at one end, which may indicate a read error. TCRdb's table, derived via immunoSEQ multiplex PCR, lists solely in-frame clones and lacks some. Among about 89,000 clones, around 90% were seen once, and the ten largest hold roughly 2.3%. Germline V gives CDR1 SEHNR, CDR2 FQNEAQ (reference sequence). The CDR3 is 14 amino acids. This sequence was found in a human donor with active COVID-19. The donor label of this sample is uncertain. The chain recombines TRBV7-9 with TRBJ1-6, with TRBD1 matching 9 bases. The sample consisted of peripheral blood. This CDR3 reads CASRLGQGESPLHF. The CDR3 DNA follows: TGTGCCAGCCGCTTGGGACAGGGCGAATCACCCCTCCACTTT.